This T cell receptor (beta chain) was found in a study of blood T cell repertoires in COVID-19. Background on the study: Material from acute and convalescent COVID-19 was sourced from the United States, Italy and Spain. Nucleic acid was either cDNA or gDNA, and it came from T cells, B-cell-depleted T cells, or PBMCs.

Authors' methods: Amplified reference gene primers provided the basis for estimating nucleated cell counts. The table came from immunoSEQ multiplex PCR; TCRdb's copy has only in-frame clones and leaves some out. Clonal size and the V and J genes are those of that table, whereas D and trimming came from the DNA. The profile shows 34,000 or so clones, about nine tenths of them singletons. Trimming cost V 4 bases and J 5 bases; bases outside gene matches: 11. Germline lookup yields CDR1 SGHRS and CDR2 YFSETQ. This CDR3 comprises 15 residues. This sequence originates from a man aged 50 to 59 with active or convalescent COVID-19. What was sequenced was peripheral blood. This chain uses TRBV5-1 with TRBJ2-7; 8 bases are a match to TRBD2. This CDR3 is CASSHGGGGSDEQYF. The CDR3 nucleotides are TGCGCCAGCAGCCACGGGGGGGGCGGGAGCGACGAGCAGTACTTC. Based on the CDR3 plus reference TRBV5-1 and TRBJ2-7, the full variable domain is KAGVTQTPRYLIKTRGQQVTLSCSPISGHRSVSWYQQTPGQGLQFLFEYFSETQRNKGNFPGRFSGRQFSNSRSEMNVSTLELGDSALYLCASSHGGGGSDEQYFGPGTRLTVT.